Following are 19 T cell receptor beta chains from one sample sequenced in a study of T cell responses to AZD1222 COVID-19 vaccine. Sequenced by immunoSEQ multiplex PCR; TCRdb stores in-frame clones only, minus some. The sample lists about 66,000 clones, about 90% occurring once. The sample was peripheral blood, taken on day 0 of AZD1222 vaccination. The receptors here all came from an adult in good health.

This chain joins TRBV11-2 and TRBJ2-7; 8 nucleotides agree with TRBD1. The germline V gene has CDR1 SGHAT and CDR2 FQNNGV. This CDR3 is 14 amino acids long. The ends lost 4 bases at V and 3 bases at J; junction bases unmatched: 5. The CDR3 spells CASSSGTGLYEQYF. The CDR3 nucleotides are TGTGCCAGCAGCTCCGGGACAGGACTCTACGAGCAGTACTTC.

V is TRBV2 and J is TRBJ2-5; D may be TRBD1 (7 bases). Trimming shortened V by 2 bases and J by 1 base, and 20 bases separated the two germline ends. CDR1 and CDR2 (germline): SNHLY, FYNNEI. The CDR3 sequence is 18 residues long. CDR3 coding DNA: TGTGCCAGCAGTGAAAGTTTAGCGGTCAGGGGGTTCCAAGAGACCCAGTACTTC. It specifies CASSESLAVRGFQETQYF.

This clone has just a few counts. V is TRBV15 and J is TRBJ2-7; the D gene could be TRBD1 or TRBD2 (5 bases each). The germline CDR1 and CDR2 sequences are LNHNV and YYDKDF (reference sequence). The CDR3 extends over 16 amino acids. V lost 1 base and J lost 0, with 13 bases in between. The CDR3 DNA reads TGTGCCACCAGCAGAGGGGACCGCGCGAGCTCCTACGAGCAGTACTTC. Amino acid sequence: CATSRGDRASSYEQYF.

The chain couples TRBV28 to TRBJ1-2; 8 nucleotides line up with TRBD1. The germline CDR1 and CDR2 sequences are MDHEN and SYDVKM. There are 13 residues in the CDR3. V shed 6 bases, J shed 4 bases, and the junction held 4 bases outside the gene matches. Here the CDR3 DNA reads TGTGCCAGCAGCTTGGACAGGGTCTATGGCTACACCTTC. Its protein is CASSLDRVYGYTF.

V gene TRBV6-6 combines with J gene TRBJ2-7; a weak D match, TRBD2 (6 bases). The CDR3 extends over 15 amino acids. Germline V lookup: CDR1 MNHNY, CDR2 SVGAGI (reference sequence). Trimming removed 7 bases from V and 1 base from J, with 17 bases in between. Here the CDR3 reads CASITSGSGSYEQYF. As DNA, the CDR3 is TGTGCCAGCATTACGAGCGGGTCGGGGTCCTACGAGCAGTACTTC.

The chain has TRBV5-1 and TRBJ1-1; tentative D call: TRBD1 (6 bases). In germline, CDR1 is SGHRS, CDR2 YFSETQ. This CDR3 has 17 amino acids. V lost 6 bases and J 0 bases, leaving 21 bases between the germline ends. The CDR3 is CASTNSRGIPMNTEAFF. CDR3 in DNA: TGCGCCAGCACCAATAGTAGGGGGATCCCTATGAACACTGAAGCTTTCTTT.

This clone was detected a few times. V and J are TRBV19 and TRBJ1-4, with D hard to call. CDR1 and CDR2 (germline): LNHDA, SQIVND (reference sequence). V was shortened by 9 bases and J by 4 bases, with 15 bases between the two germline ends. This CDR3 contains 14 residues. CDR3 protein: CASGSPADNEKLFF. For the CDR3, the DNA is TGTGCCAGCGGATCCCCGGCCGATAATGAAAAACTGTTTTTT.

J is TRBJ2-2 and V is TRBV11-2; D perhaps matches TRBD2 (5 bases). V dropped 3 bases and J dropped 6 bases, with 20 bases sitting between them. Germline loops: CDR1 SGHAT, CDR2 FQNNGV. CDR3 length: 17 residues. The CDR3 region has the DNA TGTGCCAGCAGCTTTGATGTAGCAATAACGAGGGCCGGGGAGCTGTTTTTT. Amino acids: CASSFDVAITRAGELFF.

The V call is TRBV27, the J call TRBJ2-7; D is unclear. CDR1 and CDR2 (germline): MNHEY, SMNVEV (reference sequence). V was shortened by 0 bases and J by 4 bases, with 10 bases between the two germline ends. This CDR3 is 14 amino acids long. CDR3: CASSLSPPGYEQYF. Written as DNA, the CDR3 is TGTGCCAGCAGTTTATCCCCCCCCGGGTACGAGCAGTACTTC.

With respect to this clone: Other DNA sequences within the sample encode an identical CDR3. This chain joins TRBV7-2 and TRBJ1-1, with 7 bases matching TRBD1. In germline, CDR1 is SGHTA, CDR2 FQGNSA. The CDR3 consists of 14 residues. Germline trimming cut 5 bases from V and 3 bases from J; bases unmatched to any gene: 6. CDR3 nucleotides: TGTGCCAGCAGCCTCCAGGGGGGTGACACTGAAGCTTTCTTT. Its protein product is CASSLQGGDTEAFF.

The rearrangement uses TRBV20-1 and TRBJ2-3; D possibly uses TRBD1 or TRBD2 (6 bases each). The CDR3 loop spans 15 amino acids. V was pared by 3 bases and J by 4 bases, with 17 bases between. CDR1 is DFQATT and CDR2 is SNEGSKA in the germline V gene (reference sequence). CDR3 in DNA: TGCAGTGCTAGTTTTTGGGGGGCAAGAGCAGATACGCAGTATTTT. This encodes CSASFWGARADTQYF.

CDR3 nucleotides: TGTGCCAGCAGTTTAAAAGTCGCCCCCGAGCAGTACTTC. Translation: CASSLKVAPEQYF. The rearrangement uses TRBV12-3 or TRBV12-4 and TRBJ2-7; D ambiguous. V shed 2 bases and J shed 6 bases, with 11 bases lying between them. The CDR3 loop spans 13 amino acids.

This rearrangement joins TRBV5-1 to TRBJ2-5; 8 bases line up with TRBD1. Germline trimming cut 0 bases from V and 5 bases from J; bases unmatched to any gene: 6. The germline gives CDR1 SGHRS, CDR2 YFSETQ. The CDR3 is 15 amino acids. The CDR3 sequence: CASSLGGQGRETQYF. As DNA, the CDR3 is TGCGCCAGCAGCTTGGGCGGACAGGGCCGGGAGACCCAGTACTTC.

The sample holds a few counts of this clone. The V gene is TRBV19, the J gene TRBJ1-5; D not resolved. The length of the CDR3 is 17 residues. V was shortened by 9 bases and J by 2 bases, with 23 bases between the two germline ends. Germline V gene sequence: CDR1 LNHDA, CDR2 SQIVND (reference sequence). The DNA for the CDR3 is TGTGCCAGCAGCTGGGGAAAGGTCGGGTGGGGCAATCAGCCCCAGCATTTT. It yields the protein CASSWGKVGWGNQPQHF.

The chain carries TRBV6-6 and TRBJ1-2; the match to TRBD1 covers 8 bases. The CDR3 has 14 amino acids. Germline CDR1 is MNHNY and CDR2 is SVGAGI (reference sequence). The V segment lost 2 bases and the J segment 8 bases; nucleotides outside the gene matches: 7. CDR3 coding DNA: TGTGCCAGCAGTTACCATTCGACAGGGGAAGGCTACACCTTC. Protein product: CASSYHSTGEGYTF.

This chain connects TRBV28 to TRBJ1-5; maybe TRBD1 (6 bases). Germline V gene lookup returns CDR1 MDHEN and CDR2 SYDVKM. V shed 3 bases and J shed 0 bases, with 33 bases lying between them. This CDR3 comprises 23 residues. CDR3 coding DNA: TGTGCCAGCAGTTTTTTCCTAACCGGTAGGATTGGGCAGGGGCGCTATAGCAATCAGCCCCAGCATTTT. As protein: CASSFFLTGRIGQGRYSNQPQHF.

V is TRBV5-1 and J is TRBJ2-1; possible D gene TRBD2, 6 bases. Deletions cut 4 bases from V and 8 bases from J, with 19 bases between. Germline lookup yields CDR1 SGHRS and CDR2 YFSETQ. The CDR3 is 15 amino acids. The CDR3 protein is CASSLYRRAVDEQFF. DNA of the CDR3: TGCGCCAGCAGCCTTTATCGGAGGGCCGTCGATGAGCAGTTCTTC.

The chain employs TRBV25-1 and TRBJ2-7, with 7 bases matching TRBD2. The germline V gene has CDR1 MGHDK and CDR2 SYGVNS. The ends lost 6 bases at V and 1 base at J; junction bases unmatched: 0. CDR3 length: 12 amino acids. The chain's CDR3 is CASSGRSYEQYF. DNA of the CDR3: TGTGCCAGCAGCGGGAGGTCCTACGAGCAGTACTTC.

With respect to this clone: At the DNA level, this CDR3 is encoded by other sequences in the same sample as well. The chain joins TRBV30 to TRBJ1-1, with D unclear. The germline V gene has CDR1 GTSNPN and CDR2 SVGIG (reference sequence). V lost 0 bases and J lost 1, with 6 bases in between. The CDR3 runs to 13 residues. The CDR3 DNA reads as TGTGCCTGGAGTGTAGGTGGGAACACTGAAGCTTTCTTT. It yields the protein CAWSVGGNTEAFF.